The 5 T cell receptor beta chains in this list originate from one sample, sequenced in a study of Ad26.COV2.S vaccination and SARS-CoV-2 variants. Repertoires were generated with immunoSEQ multiplex PCR, while TCRdb's copy carries only in-frame clones and drops some. The sample shows 300,000 to 400,000 clones, over 80% of them seen only once. Noted treatment: 19 received Ad26.COV2.S at low or high dose, single or two shots; about 5 received placebo; per-sample allocation not given. Specimen acquisition occurred on day 63 following the initial vaccine or placebo injection. The sample was peripheral blood, taken in a trial of Ad26.COV2.S vaccine versus placebo. The receptor source for this set is a person between 18 and 65 years old who received the Ad26.COV2.S COVID-19 vaccine or a placebo.

The gene calls are TRBV12-3 or TRBV12-4 and TRBJ2-2, with D hard to call. This CDR3 has 13 residues. V was shortened by 2 bases and J by 6 bases, with 7 bases between the two germline ends. This chain's CDR3 is CASSLIEAGELFF. CDR3 nucleotides: TGTGCCAGCAGTTTAATAGAAGCCGGGGAGCTGTTTTTT.

V is TRBV4-1 and J is TRBJ1-1; TRBD1 might be the D (6 bases). V was cut by 4 bases and J by 7 bases, with 16 bases left in between. Germline lookup yields CDR1 MGHRA and CDR2 YSYEKL. The CDR3 sequence is 14 residues long. CDR3 in DNA: TGCGCCAGCAGCCCTAGACAGGAGGCCGGTGAAGCTTTCTTT. It codes for CASSPRQEAGEAFF.

The chain uses TRBV5-5 and TRBJ2-2; 9 nucleotides match TRBD1. From germline, CDR1 is SGHKS and CDR2 YYEKEE (reference sequence). The J segment lost 1 base and the V segment lost 7 bases, leaving 2 bases of the junction unmatched. This CDR3 spans 14 amino acids. The CDR3 spells CASGGQGNTGELFF. The CDR3 DNA reads as TGTGCCAGCGGGGGACAGGGGAACACCGGGGAGCTGTTTTTT.

J is TRBJ2-7 and V is TRBV2; a weak D match, TRBD2 (5 bases). V shed 0 bases and J shed 4 bases, with 10 bases lying between them. The CDR3 consists of 14 residues. Germline lookup yields CDR1 SNHLY and CDR2 FYNNEI. CDR3 amino acids: CASSEAGSVYEQYF. DNA of the CDR3: TGTGCCAGCAGTGAAGCAGGGAGTGTTTACGAGCAGTACTTC. The full variable domain, completed using reference TRBV2 and TRBJ2-7, is EPEVTQTPSHQVTQMGQEVILRCVPISNHLYFYWYRQILGQKVEFLVSFYNNEISEKSEIFDDQFSVERPDGSNFTLKIRSTKLEDSAMYFCASSEAGSVYEQYFGPGTRLTVT.

The CDR3 bases are TGCAGCGTGGGGGACCTCCTTGTCTTAAATGGCTACACCTTC. The encoded protein is CSVGDLLVLNGYTF. The rearrangement links TRBV29-1 to TRBJ1-2, with a tentative D call TRBD1 (5 bases). CDR1 and CDR2 (germline): SQVTM, ANQGSEA. Trimming took off 6 bases at V and 6 bases at J, with 20 bases between the two ends. The CDR3 loop spans 14 amino acids.